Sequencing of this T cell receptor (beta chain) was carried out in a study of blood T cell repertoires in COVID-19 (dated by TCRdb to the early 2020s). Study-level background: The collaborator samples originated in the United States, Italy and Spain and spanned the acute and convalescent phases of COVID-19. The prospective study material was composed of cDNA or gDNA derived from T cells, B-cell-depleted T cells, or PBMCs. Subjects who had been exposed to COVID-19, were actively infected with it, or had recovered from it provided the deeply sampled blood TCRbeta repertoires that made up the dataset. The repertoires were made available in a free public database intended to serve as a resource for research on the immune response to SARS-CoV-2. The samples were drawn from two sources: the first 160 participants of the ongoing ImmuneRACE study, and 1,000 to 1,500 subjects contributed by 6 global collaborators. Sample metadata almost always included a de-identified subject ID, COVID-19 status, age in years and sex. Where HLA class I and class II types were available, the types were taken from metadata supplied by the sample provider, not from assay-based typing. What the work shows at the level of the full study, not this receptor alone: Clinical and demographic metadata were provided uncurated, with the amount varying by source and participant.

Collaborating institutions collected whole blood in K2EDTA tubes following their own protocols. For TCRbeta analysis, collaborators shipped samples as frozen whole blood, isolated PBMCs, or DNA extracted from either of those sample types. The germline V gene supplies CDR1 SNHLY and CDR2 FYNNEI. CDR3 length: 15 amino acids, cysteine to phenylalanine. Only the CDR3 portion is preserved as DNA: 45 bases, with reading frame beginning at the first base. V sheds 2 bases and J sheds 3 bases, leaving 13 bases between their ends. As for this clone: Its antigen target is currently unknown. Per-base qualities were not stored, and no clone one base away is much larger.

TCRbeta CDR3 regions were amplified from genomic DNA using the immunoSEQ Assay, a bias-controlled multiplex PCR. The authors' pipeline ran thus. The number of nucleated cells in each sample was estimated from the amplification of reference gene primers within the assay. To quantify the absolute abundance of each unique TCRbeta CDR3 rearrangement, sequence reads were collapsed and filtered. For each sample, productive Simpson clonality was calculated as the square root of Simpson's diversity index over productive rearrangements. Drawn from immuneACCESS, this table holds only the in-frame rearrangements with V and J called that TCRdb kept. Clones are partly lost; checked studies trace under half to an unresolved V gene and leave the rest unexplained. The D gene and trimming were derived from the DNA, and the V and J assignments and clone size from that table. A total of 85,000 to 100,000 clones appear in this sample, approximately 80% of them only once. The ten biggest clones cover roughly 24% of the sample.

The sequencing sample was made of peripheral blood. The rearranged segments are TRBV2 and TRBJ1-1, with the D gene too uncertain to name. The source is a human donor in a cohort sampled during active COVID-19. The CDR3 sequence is CASSEFIPRDTEAFF. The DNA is TGTGCCAGCAGTGAATTTATTCCTAGAGACACTGAAGCTTTCTTT.